This T cell receptor (beta chain) was documented in a study of tumor and adjacent non-tumor tissue in lung cancer. Study-wide context: Samples averaged approximately 4.2 million productive TCRbeta reads each. General study results and limits: Shorter survival was associated with higher TCR diversity in tumors.

On this clonotype itself: The antigen remains unidentified. At one end the junction does not follow the germline gene, possibly because of a read error.

Germline V gene data show CDR1 as MGHRA and CDR2 as YSYEKL. This CDR3 is 16 amino acids long. The library came from three nested PCR rounds adapted from ARM-PCR protocols. Each CDR3 protein gets one entry after TCRdb re-called the multiplex PCR reads with MiXCR. This sample carries tens of thousands of distinct CDR3 sequences, approximately 82% of them seen once, and the ten largest clones take under 40%. The template was RNA from unsorted bulk tissue. More than 3 cm separated this lung sample from the edge of the tumor. Donors were chemotherapy-naive, newly diagnosed lung cancer surgical patients in China, August–late 2014.

The origin of this receptor is a man in his 70s with non-small cell lung cancer. V usage is TRBV4-1 and J usage is TRBJ2-7, with 8 bases lining up with TRBD2. Sample: distant non-tumor lung tissue. CDR3 in DNA: TGCGCCAGCAGCCGGACACTAGCGGAAGGGGGGGACGAGAAGTACTTC. Translating gives CASSRTLAEGGDEKYF.